Sequencing of this TCR beta chain was carried out in a study of T cell responses to AZD1222 COVID-19 vaccine. Whole-study findings and limits: Among the donors, most were white British and more were female, and clonal diversity was possibly underestimated. Two AZD1222 administrations were followed by greater Spike-specific TCR breadth and depth. As reported, nearly half of all spike-specific TCRs target variant regions that are unmutated.

As regards this clone: What it recognizes is unknown.

Trimming shortened V by 0 bases and J by 11 bases, and 13 bases separated the two germline ends. The germline V gene has CDR1 WNHNN and CDR2 SYGVQD (reference sequence). The CDR3 runs 13 residues. The assay was immunoSEQ multiplex PCR, and TCRdb's table has in-frame clones only and misses some. Counted here are 120,000 or so clones, around 90% occurring once; the ten biggest clones make up roughly 7.4%. Sequencing used peripheral blood, obtained on day 0 of AZD1222 vaccination. The source of this sequence is an adult in good health. V and J are TRBV10-1 and TRBJ1-1; tentatively, D is TRBD1 (5 bases). CDR3 protein: CASSESLQGVAFF. CDR3 DNA: TGCGCCAGCAGTGAGTCGTTGCAAGGGGTGGCTTTCTTT.